This TCR beta chain was captured by sequencing in a study of cytomegalovirus exposure and HLA in healthy donors. Study information: There were approximately 81 million unique TCRs (from HLA-typed donors) in an early data release.

Regarding this clone: The antigen is unknown.

Findings and caveats of the study: What TCR beta sequences reportedly achieved was accurate prediction of HLA-A and HLA-B alleles in most subjects. When the data were analyzed later, several of the most significant clusters appeared to be linked to common viral pathogens.

V shed 3 bases and J shed 5 bases, with 11 bases lying between them. Germline V gene data show CDR1 as SGHNT and CDR2 as YYREEE (reference sequence). The CDR3 runs to 13 residues. The PCR made use of 60 Vbeta and 13 Jbeta primers. This table comes from immunoSEQ multiplex PCR, and its TCRdb copy is limited to in-frame clones, with some not included. The repertoire holds 100,000 to 150,000 clones, with approximately 84% as singletons. The chain links TRBV5-4 to TRBJ2-5; possibly TRBD2 for D (6 bases). This clonotype originated in a young man in good health and CMV-seropositive. Sequencing used PBMCs. The CDR3 nucleotides are TGTGCCAGCAGCTGGGGGGTGGAGGAGACCCAGTACTTC. Protein product: CASSWGVEETQYF.